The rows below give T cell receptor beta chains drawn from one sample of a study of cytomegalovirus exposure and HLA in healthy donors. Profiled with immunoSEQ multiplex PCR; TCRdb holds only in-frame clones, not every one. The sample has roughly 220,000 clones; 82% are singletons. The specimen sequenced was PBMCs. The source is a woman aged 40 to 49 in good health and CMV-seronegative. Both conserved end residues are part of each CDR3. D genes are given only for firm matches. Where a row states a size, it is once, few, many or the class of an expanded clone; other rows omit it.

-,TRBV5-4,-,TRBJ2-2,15,TGTGCCAGCAGCCCTGGGACGGGAGACACCGGGGAGCTGTTTTTT,CASSPGTGDTGELFF
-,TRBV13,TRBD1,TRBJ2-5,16,TGTGCCAGCAGCTCAAGGGACAGCAACATCCAAGAGACCCAGTACTTC,CASSSRDSNIQETQYF
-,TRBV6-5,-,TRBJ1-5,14,TGTGCCAGCAGTCGTCCAGGCAGCAATCAGCCCCAGCATTTT,CASSRPGSNQPQHF
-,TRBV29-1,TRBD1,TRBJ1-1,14,TGCAGCGTAGCGGGACAGGGGGCAAAGCCAGAAGCTTTCTTT,CSVAGQGAKPEAFF
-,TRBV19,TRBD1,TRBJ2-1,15,TGTGCCAGTACCCTAGACAGGGGGGCCTACAATGAGCAGTTCTTC,CASTLDRGAYNEQFF
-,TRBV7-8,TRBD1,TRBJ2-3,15,TGTGCCAGCAGCGTAGCCGGGACAGGGAGGAATACGCAGTATTTT,CASSVAGTGRNTQYF
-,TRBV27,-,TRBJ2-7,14,TGTGCCAGCAGTTTAGGCGGGAAGGGCTACGAGCAGTACTTC,CASSLGGKGYEQYF
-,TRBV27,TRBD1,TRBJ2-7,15,TGTGCCAGCAGTTTAGGACAGGGGCTCTCCTACGAGCAGTACTTC,CASSLGQGLSYEQYF
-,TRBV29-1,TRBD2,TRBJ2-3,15,TGCAGCGTTGAAGGGACTAGCGCTAGCACAGATACGCAGTATTTT,CSVEGTSASTDTQYF
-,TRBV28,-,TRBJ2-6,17,TGTGCCAGCAGTCCGGCAGGGCCCCCCTCTGGGGCCAACGTCCTGACTTTC,CASSPAGPPSGANVLTF
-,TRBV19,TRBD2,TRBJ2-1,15,TGTGCCAGTACCAACGGGGCTAGCGGCGGCAATGAGCAGTTCTTC,CASTNGASGGNEQFF
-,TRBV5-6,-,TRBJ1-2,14,TGTGCCAGCAGCCAGTCGGACAGAAACTATGGCTACACCTTC,CASSQSDRNYGYTF
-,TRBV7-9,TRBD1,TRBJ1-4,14,TGTGCCAGCAGCTTGACAGGGCTTAATGAAAAACTGTTTTTT,CASSLTGLNEKLFF
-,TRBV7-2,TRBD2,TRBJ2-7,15,TGTGCCAGCAGCTCTAGAGCGGGATACTCCTACGAGCAGTACTTC,CASSSRAGYSYEQYF
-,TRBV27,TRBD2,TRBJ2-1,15,TGTGCCAGCAGATACGGGGCTAGCGGATACAATGAGCAGTTCTTC,CASRYGASGYNEQFF
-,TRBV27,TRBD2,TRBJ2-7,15,TGTGCCAGCAGTATCCGGACTAGCGGTTACTACGAGCAGTACTTC,CASSIRTSGYYEQYF
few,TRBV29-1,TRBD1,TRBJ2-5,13,TGCAGCGGGGAGGACAGGGGCTTAGAGACCCAGTACTTC,CSGEDRGLETQYF
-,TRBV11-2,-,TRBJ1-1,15,TGTGCCAGCAGCTTAAACGGACATATGGACACTGAAGCTTTCTTT,CASSLNGHMDTEAFF
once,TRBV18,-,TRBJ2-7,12,TGTGCCAGCTCACGCCAGGGTTACGAGCAGTACTTC,CASSRQGYEQYF
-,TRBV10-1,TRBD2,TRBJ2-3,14,TGCGCCAGCAGCCTAGGGGTCGGGGGGGATACGCAGTATTTT,CASSLGVGGDTQYF
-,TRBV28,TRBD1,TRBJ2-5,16,TGTGCCAGCACCGAGGACAGGGGGCGGCTGGAGGAGACCCAGTACTTC,CASTEDRGRLEETQYF
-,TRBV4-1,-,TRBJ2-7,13,TGCGCCAGCAGCCAAGTCGGGTATCCAGAGCAGTACTTC,CASSQVGYPEQYF
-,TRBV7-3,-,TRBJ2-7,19,TGTGCCAGCAGCTTAATTAGGGGGGGAGGGGCCAGGGGTTATTACGAGCAGTACTTC,CASSLIRGGGARGYYEQYF
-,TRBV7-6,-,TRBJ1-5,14,TGTGCCAGCAGCTTAGCGACAGGAGATCAGCCCCAGCATTTT,CASSLATGDQPQHF
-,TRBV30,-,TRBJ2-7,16,TGTGCCTGGAGTGTACAAAGCGGAGGGGGGGGGTACGAGCAGTACTTC,CAWSVQSGGGGYEQYF
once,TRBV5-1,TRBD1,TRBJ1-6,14,TGCGCCAGCAGCCCTGGGACAGGGGAATTCACCCTCCACTTT,CASSPGTGEFTLHF
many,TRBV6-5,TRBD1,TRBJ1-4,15,TGTGCCAGCAGTCGTCAGGGGGGCGGCGGGGAAAAACTGTTTTTT,CASSRQGGGGEKLFF
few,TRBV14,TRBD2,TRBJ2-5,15,TGTGCCAGCAGCCGGGCTAGCGGGAGCCAAGAGACCCAGTACTTC,CASSRASGSQETQYF
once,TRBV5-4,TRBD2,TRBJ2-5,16,TGTGCCAGCAGCCGGGCCTTAGCGGGCGCCCAAGAGACCCAGTACTTC,CASSRALAGAQETQYF
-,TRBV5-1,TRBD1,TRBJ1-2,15,TGCGCCAGCAGCTTGGCGCCTGGGACAGGGGCCGCCTACACCTTC,CASSLAPGTGAAYTF
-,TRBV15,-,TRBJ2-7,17,TGTGCCACCAGCAGAGATTTTTTGGCTGTAAATGCGGGGGAGCAGTACTTC,CATSRDFLAVNAGEQYF
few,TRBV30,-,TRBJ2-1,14,TGTGCCTGGAGTGTCCGACTAGATGTGGGTGAGCAGTTCTTC,CAWSVRLDVGEQFF
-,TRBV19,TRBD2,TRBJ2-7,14,TGTGCCAGTAGTGCCGGGACTAGTTCCTACGAGCAGTACTTC,CASSAGTSSYEQYF
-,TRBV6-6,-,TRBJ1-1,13,TGTGCCAGCAGTTACTCGGGGGCCTCTGAAGCTTTCTTT,CASSYSGASEAFF
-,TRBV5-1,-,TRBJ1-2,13,TGCGCCAGCAGACAGGGTTCCCTCTATGGCTACACCTTC,CASRQGSLYGYTF
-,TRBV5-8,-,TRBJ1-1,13,TGTGCCAGCCCAGTACACCCGAACACTGAAGCTTTCTTT,CASPVHPNTEAFF